This is a list of T cell receptor beta chains from one sample in a study of early T cells in non-severe SARS-CoV-2 infection. TCRdb ran MiXCR on the 5' RACE reads and lists one entry per CDR3 protein. The sample lists 69,000 or so distinct CDR3 sequences, around 13% occurring once. Sequencing was performed on whole blood. These receptors came from an adult who was a healthcare worker with PCR-confirmed SARS-CoV-2 infection or an uninfected control (not recorded which). CDR3s include the opening cysteine and the closing phenylalanine or tryptophan. A D gene is named only where the DNA matches it firmly. Only some rows state a clone size, as once, few, many or a class for expanded clones.

j_call clone_size d_call v_call cdr3_aa cdr3_nt
TRBJ2-7 many . TRBV6-5 CASRQGSREQYF TGTGCCAGCCGGCAGGGTTCGCGCGAGCAGTACTTC
TRBJ2-1 many . TRBV7-9 CASSLTRDASSYNEQFF TGTGCCAGCAGCTTAACCCGGGACGCAAGCTCCTACAATGAGCAGTTCTTC
TRBJ2-4 . . TRBV20-1 CSARGLAKNIQYF TGCAGTGCTAGAGGTTTAGCCAAAAACATTCAGTACTTC
TRBJ1-2 few . TRBV12-3/TRBV12-4 CASPTPPNYGYTF TGTGCCAGCCCAACCCCCCCTAACTATGGCTACACCTTC
TRBJ2-1 . . TRBV29-1 CSVEGGKDRTYNEQFF TGCAGCGTTGAAGGGGGCAAGGACAGAACCTACAATGAGCAGTTCTTC
TRBJ2-6 few . TRBV5-4 CASSLWGSGANVLTF TGTGCCAGCAGCTTGTGGGGTTCTGGGGCCAACGTCCTGACTTTC
TRBJ1-1 many . TRBV30 CAWRRGGTEAFF TGTGCCTGGAGGAGAGGGGGCACTGAAGCTTTCTTT
TRBJ2-1 many . TRBV6-2/TRBV6-3 CASSYPPGHWNEQFF TGTGCCAGCAGTTATCCTCCGGGACATTGGAATGAGCAGTTCTTC
TRBJ2-3 . . TRBV5-1 CASSSGGPRDTQYF TGCGCCAGCAGCTCAGGCGGGCCCCGGGATACGCAGTATTTT
TRBJ1-4 many TRBD1 TRBV18 CASSTGTGSEKLFF TGTGCCAGCTCAACAGGGACAGGGAGTGAAAAACTGTTTTTT
TRBJ2-3 many . TRBV19 CASSMSRDLQYF TGTGCCAGTAGTATGAGTCGGGATCTGCAGTATTTT
TRBJ2-7 . TRBD1 TRBV30 CAWSPTGISYEQYF TGTGCCTGGAGTCCGACAGGGATCTCCTACGAGCAGTACTTC
TRBJ2-7 . . TRBV2 CATTTGTTYEQYF TGTGCCACAACAACCGGGACAACTTACGAGCAGTACTTC
TRBJ1-5 few . TRBV5-1 CASSLMGDGQPQHF TGCGCCAGCAGCTTGATGGGGGACGGTCAGCCCCAGCATTTT
TRBJ2-3 . . TRBV5-4 CASSPLGGTSTDTQYF TGTGCCAGCAGCCCCCTGGGGGGCACTAGCACAGATACGCAGTATTTT
TRBJ2-1 many TRBD2 TRBV27 CASSRREVLRDEQFF TGTGCCAGCAGTCGGCGGGAGGTACTTAGGGATGAGCAGTTCTTC
TRBJ1-2 . . TRBV7-9 CASSLAADFLYGYTF TGTGCCAGCAGCTTAGCGGCGGACTTTCTCTATGGCTACACCTTC
TRBJ2-3 many . TRBV29-1 CSVEVDTQYF TGCAGCGTTGAGGTAGATACGCAGTATTTT
TRBJ2-2 . . TRBV12-3/TRBV12-4 CASYRAREAGGTGELFF TGTGCCAGCTATCGAGCCAGAGAGGCAGGAGGGACCGGGGAGCTGTTTTTT
TRBJ2-7 many TRBD2 TRBV7-9 CASSPVSGRAGILYF TGTGCCAGCAGCCCTGTTAGCGGGAGGGCCGGTATTCTGTACTTC
TRBJ2-2 few . TRBV9 CASSVPPTGPGELFF TGTGCCAGCAGCGTACCTCCCACCGGACCCGGGGAGCTGTTTTTT
TRBJ2-3 . . TRBV5-4 CASSPPTQSGTQYF TGTGCCAGCAGCCCACCCACCCAGTCGGGGACGCAGTATTTT
TRBJ2-1 . . TRBV5-5 CASSLYGGAGNEQFF TGTGCCAGCAGCTTGTACGGGGGAGCGGGTAATGAGCAGTTCTTC
TRBJ2-7 many TRBD1 TRBV7-9 CASSFLRQGNDHEQYF TGTGCCAGCAGCTTTCTCCGACAGGGGAATGATCACGAGCAGTACTTC
TRBJ2-5 many . TRBV28 CASSSAGGAETQYF TGTGCCAGCAGTTCAGCCGGGGGCGCGGAGACCCAGTACTTC
TRBJ1-4 few . TRBV11-3 CASGRRTNEKLFF TGTGCCAGCGGACGGCGGACTAATGAAAAACTGTTTTTT
TRBJ2-1 . TRBD2 TRBV6-2/TRBV6-3 CASSYSGSSGSGLF TGTGCCAGCAGTTACTCGGGGTCTAGCGGGTCTGGCCTCTTC
TRBJ2-7 . TRBD1 TRBV5-6 CASSFGTGLTYEQYF TGTGCCAGCAGCTTCGGGACAGGGCTAACCTACGAGCAGTACTTC
TRBJ2-4 . . TRBV5-5 CASSSGQNIQYF TGTGCCAGCAGCTCCGGCCAAAACATTCAGTACTTC
TRBJ2-6 many . TRBV18 CASSLSTVSGANVLTF TGTGCCAGCTCATTATCGACAGTGTCTGGGGCCAACGTCCTGACTTTC
TRBJ1-6 . TRBD1 TRBV5-1 CASSGDRQGRSSPLHF TGCGCCAGCAGCGGGGATCGACAGGGTAGGAGTTCACCCCTCCACTTT
TRBJ2-1 many . TRBV7-8 CASSLFLGRETRYEQFF TGTGCCAGCAGCTTATTTTTGGGCCGGGAGACCCGATATGAGCAGTTCTTC
TRBJ2-1 . . TRBV4-1 CASKFSYRANEQFF TGCGCCAGCAAATTTTCTTATCGGGCTAATGAGCAGTTCTTC
TRBJ2-1 . TRBD1 TRBV6-2/TRBV6-3 CASSTGTVDNEQFF TGTGCCAGCAGTACCGGGACAGTGGACAATGAGCAGTTCTTC
TRBJ2-5 few . TRBV20-1 CSAPNPGGRWTQYF TGCAGTGCGCCCAACCCGGGCGGACGGTGGACCCAGTACTTC
TRBJ1-2 many . TRBV29-1 CSVERDRRTYGYTF TGCAGCGTAGAACGAGACAGGCGGACCTATGGCTACACCTTC
TRBJ2-5 many . TRBV3-1 CASSQGKAQYF TGTGCCAGCAGCCAAGGAAAGGCCCAGTACTTC
TRBJ1-6 many . TRBV6-6 CASSFRANVGYSPLHF TGTGCCAGCAGTTTCCGGGCTAACGTAGGGTATTCACCCCTCCACTTT
TRBJ1-3 many . TRBV6-2/TRBV6-3 CASRPTSGNTIYF TGTGCCAGCAGACCCACCTCTGGAAACACCATATATTTT
TRBJ2-5 few TRBD2 TRBV18 CASSRNEGLAGAETQYF TGTGCCAGCTCACGGAATGAGGGACTAGCGGGAGCAGAGACCCAGTACTTC
TRBJ1-2 . TRBD1 TRBV29-1 CSVDTGTGVYGYTF TGCAGCGTTGATACCGGGACAGGGGTGTATGGCTACACCTTC
TRBJ2-1 . . TRBV7-3 CASSLAGTSYNEQFF TGTGCCAGCAGCTTAGCGGGGACATCCTACAATGAGCAGTTCTTC
TRBJ2-2 many TRBD2 TRBV6-6 CASTTSPGLAGGPRNTGELFF TGTGCCAGCACCACTTCCCCGGGACTAGCGGGGGGGCCGAGGAACACCGGGGAGCTGTTTTTT
TRBJ2-5 few TRBD1 TRBV29-1 CSVDRGRGETQYF TGCAGCGTTGACAGGGGGCGGGGAGAGACCCAGTACTTC
TRBJ1-1 few . TRBV6-2/TRBV6-3 CASTQGTEAFF TGTGCCAGCACTCAGGGCACTGAAGCTTTCTTT
TRBJ1-1 . . TRBV5-1 CASSIVPGGETEAFF TGCGCCAGCAGCATCGTCCCGGGCGGGGAGACTGAAGCTTTCTTT
TRBJ2-3 few TRBD2 TRBV5-1 CASSYSSGGATDTQYF TGCGCCAGCAGCTACTCTAGCGGGGGGGCAACCGATACGCAGTATTTT
TRBJ1-2 many . TRBV7-9 CASSFVTDLYGYTF TGTGCCAGCAGCTTTGTAACAGATCTCTATGGCTACACCTTC
TRBJ1-4 . TRBD1 TRBV12-3/TRBV12-4 CASSPGQALSTNEKLFF TGTGCCAGCAGTCCCGGACAGGCTCTCTCAACTAATGAAAAACTGTTTTTT
TRBJ2-2 . . TRBV7-2 CASSFIYLGRFANTGELFF TGTGCCAGCAGCTTCATCTACCTCGGACGTTTCGCGAACACCGGGGAGCTGTTTTTT
TRBJ1-3 many . TRBV7-6 CASSLNSLSSGNTIYF TGTGCCAGCAGCTTGAATTCATTAAGCTCTGGAAACACCATATATTTT
TRBJ2-7 . . TRBV29-1 CSVPRLLEQYF TGCAGCGTCCCCAGGCTTCTCGAGCAGTACTTC
TRBJ1-4 . . TRBV6-6 CASSNLGVNEKLFF TGTGCCAGCAGTAACTTGGGGGTAAATGAAAAACTGTTTTTT
TRBJ2-7 . . TRBV25-1 CASSAAGRNYEQYF TGTGCCAGCAGTGCGGCCGGGAGAAACTACGAGCAGTACTTC
TRBJ2-1 few TRBD1 TRBV20-1 CSARVGTGGGWYEQFF TGCAGTGCTAGAGTGGGAACAGGGGGCGGTTGGTATGAGCAGTTCTTC
TRBJ1-5 many . TRBV27 CASSLTSNFNQPQHF TGTGCCAGCAGTTTAACGAGCAATTTCAATCAGCCCCAGCATTTT
TRBJ1-5 many . TRBV6-1 CASTLGGSVLPQPQHF TGTGCCAGCACTCTAGGGGGGAGCGTCTTGCCTCAGCCCCAGCATTTT
TRBJ2-1 many TRBD2 TRBV29-1 CSVEGLAYYNEQFF TGCAGCGTTGAAGGACTAGCGTACTACAATGAGCAGTTCTTC
TRBJ2-5 many TRBD2 TRBV20-1 CSASKTSGGETQYF TGCAGTGCTAGTAAGACTAGCGGGGGTGAGACCCAGTACTTC